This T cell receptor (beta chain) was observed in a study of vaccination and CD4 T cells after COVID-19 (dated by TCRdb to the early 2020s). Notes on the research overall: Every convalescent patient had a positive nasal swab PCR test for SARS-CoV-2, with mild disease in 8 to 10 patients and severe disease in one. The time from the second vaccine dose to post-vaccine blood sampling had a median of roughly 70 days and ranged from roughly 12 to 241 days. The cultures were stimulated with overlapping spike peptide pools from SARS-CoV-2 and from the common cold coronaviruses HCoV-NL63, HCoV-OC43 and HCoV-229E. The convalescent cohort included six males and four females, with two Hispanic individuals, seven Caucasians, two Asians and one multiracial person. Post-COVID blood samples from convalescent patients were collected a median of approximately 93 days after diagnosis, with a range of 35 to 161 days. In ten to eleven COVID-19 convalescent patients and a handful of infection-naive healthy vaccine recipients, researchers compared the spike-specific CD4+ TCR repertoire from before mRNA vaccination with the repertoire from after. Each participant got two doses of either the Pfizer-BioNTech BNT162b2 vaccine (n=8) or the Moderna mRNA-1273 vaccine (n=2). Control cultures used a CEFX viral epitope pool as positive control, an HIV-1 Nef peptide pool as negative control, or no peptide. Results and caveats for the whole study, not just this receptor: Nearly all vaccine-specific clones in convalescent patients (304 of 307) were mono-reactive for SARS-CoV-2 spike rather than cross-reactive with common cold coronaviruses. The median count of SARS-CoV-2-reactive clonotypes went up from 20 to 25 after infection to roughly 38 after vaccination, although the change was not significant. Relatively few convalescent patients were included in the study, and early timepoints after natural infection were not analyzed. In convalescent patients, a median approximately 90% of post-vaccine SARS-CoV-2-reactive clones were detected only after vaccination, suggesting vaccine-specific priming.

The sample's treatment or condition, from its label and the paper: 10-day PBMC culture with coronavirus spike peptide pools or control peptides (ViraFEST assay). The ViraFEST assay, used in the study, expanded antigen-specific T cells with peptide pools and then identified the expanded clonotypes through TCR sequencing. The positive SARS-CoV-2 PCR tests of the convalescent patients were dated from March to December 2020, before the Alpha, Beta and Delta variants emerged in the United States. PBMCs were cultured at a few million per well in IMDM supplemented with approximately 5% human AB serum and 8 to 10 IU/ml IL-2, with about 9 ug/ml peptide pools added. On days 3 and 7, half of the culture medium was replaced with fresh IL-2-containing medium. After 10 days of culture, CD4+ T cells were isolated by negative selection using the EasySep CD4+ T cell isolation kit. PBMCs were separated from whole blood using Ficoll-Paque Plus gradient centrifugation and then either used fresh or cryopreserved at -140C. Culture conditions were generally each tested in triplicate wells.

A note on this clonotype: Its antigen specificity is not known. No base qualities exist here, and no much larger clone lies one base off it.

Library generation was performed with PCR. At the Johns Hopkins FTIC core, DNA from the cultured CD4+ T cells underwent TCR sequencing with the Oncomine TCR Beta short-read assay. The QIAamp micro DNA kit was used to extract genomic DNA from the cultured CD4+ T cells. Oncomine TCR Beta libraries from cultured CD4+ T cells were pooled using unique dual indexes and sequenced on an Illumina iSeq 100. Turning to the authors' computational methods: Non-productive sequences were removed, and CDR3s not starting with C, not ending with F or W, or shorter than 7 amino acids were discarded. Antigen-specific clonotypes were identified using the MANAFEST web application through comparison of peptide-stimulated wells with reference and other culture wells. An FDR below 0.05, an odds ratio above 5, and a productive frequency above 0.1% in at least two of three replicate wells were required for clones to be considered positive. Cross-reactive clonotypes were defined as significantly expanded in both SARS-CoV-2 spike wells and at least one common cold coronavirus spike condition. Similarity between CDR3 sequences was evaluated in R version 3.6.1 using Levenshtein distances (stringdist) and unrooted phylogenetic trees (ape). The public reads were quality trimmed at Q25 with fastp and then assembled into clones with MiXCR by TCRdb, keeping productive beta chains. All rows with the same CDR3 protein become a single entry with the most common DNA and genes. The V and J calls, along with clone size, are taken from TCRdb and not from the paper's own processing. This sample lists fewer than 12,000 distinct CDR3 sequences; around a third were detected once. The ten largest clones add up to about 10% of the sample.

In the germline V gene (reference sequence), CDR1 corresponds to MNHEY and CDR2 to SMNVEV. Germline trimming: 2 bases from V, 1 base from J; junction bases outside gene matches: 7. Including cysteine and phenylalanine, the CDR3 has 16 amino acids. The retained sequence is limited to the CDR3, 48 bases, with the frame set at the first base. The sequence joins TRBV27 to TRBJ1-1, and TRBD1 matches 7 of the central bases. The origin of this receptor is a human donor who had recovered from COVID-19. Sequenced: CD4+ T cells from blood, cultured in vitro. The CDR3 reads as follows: CASSLTPDRSNTEAFF. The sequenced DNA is TGTGCCAGCAGTTTAACCCCGGACAGGTCGAACACTGAAGCTTTCTTT.